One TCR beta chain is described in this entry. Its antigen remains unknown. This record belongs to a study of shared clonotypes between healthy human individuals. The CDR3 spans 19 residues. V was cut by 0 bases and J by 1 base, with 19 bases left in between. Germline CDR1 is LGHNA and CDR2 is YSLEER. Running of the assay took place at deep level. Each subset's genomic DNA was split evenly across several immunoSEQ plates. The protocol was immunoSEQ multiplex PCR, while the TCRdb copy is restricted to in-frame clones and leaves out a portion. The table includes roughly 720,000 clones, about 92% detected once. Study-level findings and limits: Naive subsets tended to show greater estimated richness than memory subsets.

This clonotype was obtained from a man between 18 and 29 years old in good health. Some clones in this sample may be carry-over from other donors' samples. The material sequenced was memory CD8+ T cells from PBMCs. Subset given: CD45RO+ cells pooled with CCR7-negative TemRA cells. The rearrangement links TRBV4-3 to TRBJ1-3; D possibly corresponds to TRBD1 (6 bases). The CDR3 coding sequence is TGCGCCAGCAGCCAAGATAGGACAGCGCTTCCTTTATCTGGAAACACCATATATTTT. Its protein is CASSQDRTALPLSGNTIYF.